This TCR beta chain derives from a study of PD-1 blockade in classical Hodgkin lymphoma. Every patient experienced relapse after autologous stem cell transplantation, and brentuximab vedotin exposure varied. CDR3 length: 18 amino acids. Trimming took 0 bases from V and 0 from J; bases not matched to a gene: 9. Germline CDR1 MGHRA, CDR2 YSYEKL. Produced via immunoSEQ multiplex PCR; TCRdb's table is partial and in-frame only. The sample includes over 35,000 clones, more than 75% of them seen just once. This TCR derives from a human donor with classical Hodgkin lymphoma. The sample consisted of peripheral blood mononuclear cells (PBMCs), taken at baseline. The genes are TRBV4-1 and TRBJ2-7, with 9 bases aligning to TRBD2. The CDR3 is CASSQEWLAGPLSYEQYF. The CDR3 nucleotides are TGCGCCAGCAGCCAAGAATGGCTAGCGGGGCCTCTCTCCTACGAGCAGTACTTC.